One sample yielded the 24 T cell receptor beta chains listed below, sequenced in a study of CD8 T cells in ankylosing spondylitis. TCRdb independently ran MiXCR on the 5' RACE reads; one entry per CDR3 protein. Of 240,000 or so distinct CDR3 sequences in the sample, 7.5% to 9% are singletons; the top ten hold around 6.8%. Sequences were obtained from blood, either unsorted or a sorted T cell fraction (not recorded which). The receptors here all came from a male donor with ankylosing spondylitis or in good health (not recorded which).

This chain links TRBV30 with TRBJ2-3, with TRBD2 matching over 12 bases. Germline values: CDR1 GTSNPN, CDR2 SVGIG (reference sequence). The CDR3 loop spans 18 amino acids. The V segment lost 6 bases and the J segment 3 bases; nucleotides outside the gene matches: 16. CDR3 DNA sequence: TGTGCCTGTACAGGAGGGCTAGCGGGAGGGATGTGGACAGATACGCAGTATTTT. Its translation is CACTGGLAGGMWTDTQYF.

This clonotype was recorded at least ten times. The chain is built from TRBV7-2 and TRBJ1-2, with D uncertain. Trimming cost V 5 bases and J 8 bases, with 18 bases left between them. The germline V gene has CDR1 SGHTA and CDR2 FQGNSA. This CDR3 is 14 amino acids long. The CDR3 is CASSPRVGSEGYTF. DNA of the CDR3: TGTGCCAGCAGCCCCCGGGTCGGCTCGGAGGGCTACACCTTC.

J is TRBJ2-7 and V is TRBV7-2; 7 nucleotides agree with TRBD1. The length of the CDR3 is 14 residues. J was trimmed by 6 bases and V by 5 bases; bases with no gene match: 10. The germline V gene encodes CDR1 SGHTA and CDR2 FQGNSA. As DNA, the CDR3 is TGTGCCAGCAGCCTCGGGACAGTCCATGCCGAGCAGTACTTC. Protein sequence: CASSLGTVHAEQYF.

The chain recombines TRBV28 with TRBJ2-7; 14 bases are a match to TRBD2. CDR3 length equals 16 residues. Germline V CDR1 and CDR2: MDHEN, SYDVKM. J gave up 3 bases and V 6 bases, and 7 bases lay outside the gene matches. The CDR3 reads CASRGLAGVSVYEQYF. The CDR3 nucleotides read TGTGCCAGCAGGGGACTAGCGGGAGTCTCTGTCTACGAGCAGTACTTC.

This rearrangement joins TRBV11-2 to TRBJ2-5; D may be TRBD1 (6 bases). Germline CDR1 and CDR2: SGHAT and FQNNGV. Trimming stripped 4 bases from V and 2 bases from J, with 14 bases between. The CDR3 runs 15 residues. The CDR3 coding sequence is TGTGCCAGCAGCTCCAGGGGCGGTAGACAAGAGACCCAGTACTTC. Protein product: CASSSRGGRQETQYF.

The table lists this clonotype with many counts. Germline is not matched at one junction end, which may reflect a read error. The V gene is TRBV7-7, the J gene TRBJ2-1; D is possibly TRBD2 (7 bases). CDR1 is SSHAT, CDR2 FNYEAQ, per germline (reference sequence). This CDR3 spans 19 amino acids. Written as DNA, the CDR3 is TGTGCTAGCAGCTTCCCACAACTTGGGGAGGGACCACAGGGCTATGAGCAGTTCTTC. Translated, it gives CASSFPQLGEGPQGYEQFF.

Only a few counts were recorded for this clonotype. V usage is TRBV27 and J usage is TRBJ2-7; D is unclear. Germline V gene lookup returns CDR1 MNHEY and CDR2 SMNVEV (reference sequence). Trimming took off 0 bases at V and 2 bases at J, with 11 bases between the two ends. There are 15 residues in the CDR3. CDR3 coding DNA: TGTGCCAGCAGTTTATCCTCCCCTTCTACCTACGAGCAGTACTTC. Residues: CASSLSSPSTYEQYF.

This clonotype was seen repeatedly, ten times or more. The CDR3 here is CASSSEWNTEAFF. As DNA, the CDR3 is TGTGCCAGCAGTTCGGAGTGGAACACTGAAGCTTTCTTT. The chain is built from TRBV7-9 and TRBJ1-1; D remains unclear. The CDR3 is 13 amino acids. Germline CDR1 is SEHNR and CDR2 is FQNEAQ (reference sequence). Trimming left V 6 bases short and J 1 base short, with 9 bases between.

The V call is TRBV28, the J call TRBJ2-3; D possibly corresponds to TRBD2 (5 bases). Trimming cost V 4 bases and J 5 bases, with 19 bases left between them. The CDR3 runs to 16 residues. Germline CDR1 is MDHEN and CDR2 is SYDVKM. The CDR3 spells CASSSPFSGFRDTQYF. The CDR3, as DNA: TGTGCCAGCAGTTCGCCCTTTTCGGGGTTCAGAGATACGCAGTATTTT.

This clonotype was seen at least ten times. The V and J genes are TRBV12-5 and TRBJ2-1; D is unresolved. V was cut by 0 bases and J by 8 bases, with 8 bases left in between. The CDR3 covers 13 residues. CDR1 and CDR2 (germline): LGHNT, FRNRAP. The chain's CDR3 is CASGLVRLDEQFF. The CDR3 region has the DNA TGTGCTAGTGGTTTGGTACGTTTGGATGAGCAGTTCTTC.

This clonotype was counted many times. The chain uses TRBV20-1 and TRBJ1-2; D may be TRBD1 (5 bases). CDR3 length equals 13 residues. Trimming removed 6 bases from V and 5 bases from J, with 16 bases in between. The germline V gene has CDR1 DFQATT and CDR2 SNEGSKA (reference sequence). CDR3 protein: CSAALLGTYGYTF. The CDR3 DNA reads as TGCAGTGCAGCGCTACTTGGGACTTATGGCTACACCTTC.

This clonotype came up a few times. The chain recombines TRBV5-5 with TRBJ2-6; D unresolved. V was clipped by 2 bases and J by 0 bases, with 9 bases between them. Germline V gives CDR1 SGHKS, CDR2 YYEKEE (reference sequence). This CDR3 spans 16 amino acids. CDR3 loop: CASSFSPGSGANVLTF. In DNA, the CDR3 is TGTGCCAGCAGCTTCTCTCCAGGCTCTGGGGCCAACGTCCTGACTTTC.

This clonotype was picked up many times. V gene TRBV20-1 combines with J gene TRBJ1-1; D gene ambiguous. V dropped 2 bases and J dropped 10 bases, with 14 bases sitting between them. Germline V gives CDR1 DFQATT, CDR2 SNEGSKA (reference sequence). This CDR3 is built from 12 residues. CDR3 bases: TGCAGTGCTAGACCGAGGGATCTGGGAGCTTTCTTT. This gives the protein CSARPRDLGAFF.

In this sample, this clonotype turned up many times. V is TRBV5-1 and J is TRBJ1-2, with D possibly being TRBD1 (5 bases). The CDR3 runs 15 residues. The germline CDR1 and CDR2 sequences are SGHRS and YFSETQ. Between the trimmed V and J ends, which lost 1 base and 3 bases, there was a span of 13 bases. The CDR3 DNA reads as TGCGCCAGCAGCTTGATAGCTGGGGACGACTATGGCTACACCTTC. It specifies CASSLIAGDDYGYTF.

This clonotype was counted a few times. The rearrangement links TRBV7-2 to TRBJ2-7; 8 bases align to TRBD1. After removal of 6 bases from V and 0 bases from J, the junction contained 7 bases not matched to a gene. Germline values: CDR1 SGHTA, CDR2 FQGNSA. This CDR3 spans 15 amino acids. In DNA, the CDR3 is TGTGCCAGCAGTTCCAGGGGGCTCAGCTCCTACGAGCAGTACTTC. It translates to CASSSRGLSSYEQYF.

The gene calls are TRBV9 and TRBJ2-7; D possibly uses TRBD1 or TRBD2 (5 bases each). Judging by the DNA end, TRBJ2-1 fits better; the J call may be wrong. Germline CDR1 is SGDLS and CDR2 is YYNGEE. This CDR3 contains 15 residues. The CDR3 DNA reads as TGTGCCAGCAGCGTAAGTGGGACGGGTATGAGGGAGCAGTTCTTC. This codes for CASSVSGTGMREQFF.

This chain uses TRBV14 with TRBJ1-1, with D possibly matching TRBD1 (6 bases). V lost 5 bases and J lost 1, with 11 bases in between. The CDR3 loop spans 14 amino acids. The germline V gene has CDR1 SGHDN and CDR2 FVKESK. CDR3 bases: TGTGCCAGCAGCTTGGGACACACGAACACTGAAGCTTTCTTT. This sequence encodes CASSLGHTNTEAFF. The entire variable domain, with the rest obtained from reference TRBV14 and TRBJ1-1, is as follows: EAGVTQFPSHSVIEKGQTVTLRCDPISGHDNLYWYRRVMGKEIKFLLHFVKESKQDESGMPNNRFLAERTGGTYSTLKVQPAELEDSGVYFCASSLGHTNTEAFFGQGTRLTVV.

This clonotype has more than one count but fewer than ten. J is TRBJ1-2 and V is TRBV18; D is perhaps TRBD1 (5 bases). This CDR3 is 15 amino acids long. V was cut by 0 bases and J by 2 bases, with 10 bases left in between. Germline lookup yields CDR1 KGHSH and CDR2 LQKENI. CDR3 amino acids: CASSPPGTKNYGYTF. Here the CDR3 DNA reads TGTGCCAGCTCACCACCGGGGACGAAAAACTATGGCTACACCTTC.

This clonotype occurred many times. CDR3 residues: CASSSESQETQYF. CDR3 in DNA: TGTGCCAGCAGCTCGGAAAGCCAAGAGACCCAGTACTTC. The rearrangement uses TRBV6-4 and TRBJ2-5; D remains ambiguous. The CDR3 loop spans 13 amino acids. Germline-derived CDR1 and CDR2 are MRHNA and SNTAGT. Deletions cut 6 bases from V and 1 base from J, with 9 bases between.

In its sample, this clonotype was seen a few times. V is TRBV29-1 and J is TRBJ2-5; D assignment may be TRBD1 or TRBD2 (5 bases each). V lost 7 bases and J lost 5, with 14 bases in between. The CDR3 extends over 12 amino acids. The V gene's germline CDR1 is SQVTM and CDR2 ANQGSEA. This chain's CDR3 is CSAEGNGETQYF. Written as DNA, the CDR3 is TGCAGCGCCGAGGGGAACGGGGAGACCCAGTACTTC.

This clonotype was detected many times. V is TRBV7-2 and J is TRBJ2-1, with TRBD2 identical over 15 bases. The CDR3 is made up of 15 amino acids. Germline V gives CDR1 SGHTA, CDR2 FQGNSA. J lost 7 bases, V lost 3 bases, and 1 base had no gene match. This chain's CDR3 is CASSLGTSGRNEQFF. The CDR3, as DNA: TGTGCCAGCAGCTTGGGGACTAGCGGGAGGAATGAGCAGTTCTTC.

This clonotype was detected ten times or more. The rearrangement uses TRBV20-1 and TRBJ2-1; maybe TRBD1 (5 bases). From germline, CDR1 is DFQATT and CDR2 SNEGSKA (reference sequence). Trimming stripped 5 bases from V and 6 bases from J, with 11 bases between. CDR3 length: 12 amino acids. The CDR3 region is CSAPDRTNEQFF. CDR3 nucleotides: TGCAGTGCTCCCGACAGAACCAATGAGCAGTTCTTC.

The chain uses TRBV27 and TRBJ2-2; possibly TRBD1 or TRBD2 for D (5 bases each). V was clipped by 3 bases and J by 9 bases, with 14 bases between them. Germline V gene lookup returns CDR1 MNHEY and CDR2 SMNVEV (reference sequence). The CDR3 totals 14 residues. CDR3 protein: CASSFARDGRELFF. In DNA form, the CDR3 reads TGTGCCAGCAGTTTCGCCAGGGACGGACGGGAGCTGTTTTTT.

This clonotype has ten or more counts. The chain carries TRBV29-1 and TRBJ2-7; 7 bases fit TRBD2. Germline V lookup: CDR1 SQVTM, CDR2 ANQGSEA. This CDR3 region has 11 residues. The ends lost 4 bases at V and 6 bases at J; junction bases unmatched: 3. CDR3: CSVAGEGEQYF. The CDR3 nucleotides are TGCAGCGTTGCGGGGGAGGGCGAGCAGTACTTC.